These 16 T cell receptor beta chains share one sample of origin, sequenced in a study of T cell responses to AZD1222 COVID-19 vaccine. The method was immunoSEQ multiplex PCR; TCRdb's version includes in-frame clones alone and lacks a portion of them. The data contain about 150,000 clones, 70% to 90% of them singletons. This sample comprised peripheral blood, obtained after recovery from COVID-19. These receptors were taken from an adult who had recovered from COVID-19.

The chain combines TRBV10-3 with TRBJ1-2, with D tentatively TRBD1 (5 bases). The ends were cut back, 6 bases at V and 0 bases at J, with 17 bases in the middle. The CDR3 contains 16 residues. Germline loops: CDR1 ENHRY, CDR2 SYGVKD. The CDR3 bases are TGTGCCATCAGCAGACAGAGCTCCGACACTAACTATGGCTACACCTTC. It encodes CAISRQSSDTNYGYTF.

The chain carries TRBV19 and TRBJ1-1, with D tentatively TRBD1 (5 bases). CDR3 size: 16 residues. The V gene's germline CDR1 is LNHDA and CDR2 SQIVND (reference sequence). Between the trimmed V and J ends, which lost 1 base and 0 bases, there was a span of 12 bases. CDR3 sequence: CASSIGPGRMNTEAFF. As DNA, the CDR3 is TGTGCCAGTAGTATAGGTCCGGGACGGATGAACACTGAAGCTTTCTTT. Together with reference TRBV19 and TRBJ1-1, the CDR3 gives the full variable domain: DGGITQSPKYLFRKEGQNVTLSCEQNLNHDAMYWYRQDPGQGLRLIYYSQIVNDFQKGDIAEGYSVSREKKESFPLTVTSAQKNPTAFYLCASSIGPGRMNTEAFFGQGTRLTVV.

This sequence joins TRBV5-1 and TRBJ2-1, with a tentative D call TRBD2 (6 bases). Between the trimmed V and J ends, which lost 0 bases and 8 bases, there was a span of 9 bases. The germline V gene encodes CDR1 SGHRS and CDR2 YFSETQ. The CDR3 runs to 13 residues. Here the CDR3 DNA reads TGCGCCAGCAGCTTGGCTAGCGACCATGAGCAGTTCTTC. Translated, it gives CASSLASDHEQFF.

The chain joins TRBV2 to TRBJ1-2, with TRBD1 identical over 8 bases. The CDR3 has 13 residues. Germline CDR1 reads SNHLY; CDR2 reads FYNNEI. The trim removed 7 bases at V and 8 bases at J, leaving 9 bases unmatched. This CDR3 reads CASTIDRGKGYTF. DNA for the CDR3: TGTGCCAGCACCATAGACAGGGGAAAAGGCTACACCTTC.

The CDR3 sequence is CASSHGQGSYEQYF. As DNA, the CDR3 is TGCGCCAGCAGCCACGGACAGGGGAGCTACGAGCAGTACTTC. The rearrangement links TRBV5-1 to TRBJ2-7, with 9 positions matching TRBD1. The CDR3 loop spans 14 amino acids. Trimming took 4 bases from V and 3 from J; bases not matched to a gene: 5. In germline, CDR1 is SGHRS, CDR2 YFSETQ.

A note on this clone: Other nucleotide sequences from this sample produce the same CDR3. This chain joins TRBV2 and TRBJ1-5; D unresolved. CDR1 SNHLY and CDR2 FYNNEI come from the germline V gene. This CDR3 is 13 amino acids long. V dropped 3 bases and J dropped 6 bases, with 9 bases sitting between them. Here the CDR3 reads CASSDRGGQPQHF. DNA of the CDR3: TGTGCCAGCAGTGACCGCGGCGGTCAGCCCCAGCATTTT.

This chain connects TRBV28 to TRBJ2-7; D ambiguous. V lost 3 bases to trimming and J lost 4 bases, with 13 bases between them. The CDR3 runs to 14 residues. From germline, CDR1 is MDHEN and CDR2 SYDVKM. The CDR3 DNA is TGTGCCAGCAGTTTCCGAGTAGAAGGGTACGAGCAGTACTTC. Protein product: CASSFRVEGYEQYF.

The genes are TRBV2 and TRBJ2-7; D remains ambiguous. Trimming stripped 3 bases from V and 2 bases from J, with 8 bases between. CDR3 length: 13 residues. The V gene's germline CDR1 is SNHLY and CDR2 FYNNEI. The CDR3 region has the DNA TGTGCCAGCAGTGAGGTCAGAGCCTACGAGCAGTACTTC. The encoded protein is CASSEVRAYEQYF.

As DNA, the CDR3 is TGTGCCAGCAGCCCGGGGGGCAGGCGAACCGGGGAGCTGTTTTTT. The encoded protein is CASSPGGRRTGELFF. V gene TRBV5-4 combines with J gene TRBJ2-2; D is perhaps TRBD2 (7 bases). The CDR3 length is 15 residues. Trimming shortened V by 4 bases and J by 5 bases, and 15 bases separated the two germline ends. Germline loops: CDR1 SGHNT, CDR2 YYREEE (reference sequence).

The V and J genes are TRBV5-1 and TRBJ1-2; D is uncertain. This CDR3 spans 12 amino acids. Germline V gene lookup returns CDR1 SGHRS and CDR2 YFSETQ. V was trimmed by 1 base and J by 5 bases, leaving 6 bases between them. The DNA for the CDR3 is TGCGCCAGCAGCTTGCGCGGGTATGGCTACACCTTC. Protein sequence: CASSLRGYGYTF.

Here the CDR3 DNA reads TGTGCCAGTAGTATACGGTCTAATGAAAAACTGTTTTTT. Its translation: CASSIRSNEKLFF. J is TRBJ1-4 and V is TRBV19; no reliable D call. Germline CDR1 and CDR2: LNHDA and SQIVND (reference sequence). With 2 bases removed from V and 3 bases from J, the gap between germline ends came to 4 bases. This CDR3 has 13 amino acids. The variable domain in full, with the rest retrieved from reference TRBV19 and TRBJ1-4, is DGGITQSPKYLFRKEGQNVTLSCEQNLNHDAMYWYRQDPGQGLRLIYYSQIVNDFQKGDIAEGYSVSREKKESFPLTVTSAQKNPTAFYLCASSIRSNEKLFFGSGTQLSVL.

This clone appeared once. J is TRBJ1-1 and V is TRBV10-3; D perhaps matches TRBD1 (5 bases). The CDR3 extends over 13 amino acids. V was trimmed by 5 bases and J by 4 bases, leaving 11 bases between them. From germline, CDR1 is ENHRY and CDR2 SYGVKD. The CDR3 DNA is TGTGCCATCAGTATCGGGGGGGGCACTGAAGCTTTCTTT. Protein product: CAISIGGGTEAFF.

The chain uses TRBV5-6 and TRBJ2-7, with D possibly matching TRBD2 (5 bases). This CDR3 is built from 14 residues. With 2 bases removed from V and 2 bases from J, the gap between germline ends came to 11 bases. Germline V CDR1 and CDR2: SGHDT, YYEEEE. CDR3 sequence: CASSFFPGAYEQYF. The DNA for the CDR3 is TGTGCCAGCAGCTTCTTTCCCGGGGCCTACGAGCAGTACTTC.

The chain links TRBV3-1 (or the pseudogene TRBV3-2) to TRBJ1-1; D may be TRBD1 (5 bases). CDR1 LGHDT and CDR2 YNNKEL come from the germline V gene (reference sequence). Deletions cut 0 bases from V and 9 bases from J, with 8 bases between. The CDR3 has 12 residues. Here the CDR3 reads CASSQDGQKAFF. The CDR3 bases are TGTGCCAGCAGCCAAGATGGACAAAAAGCTTTCTTT.

The chain is built from TRBV5-5 and TRBJ1-4; the match to TRBD1 covers 7 bases. This CDR3 comprises 15 residues. J gave up 3 bases and V 2 bases, and 4 bases lay outside the gene matches. CDR1 is SGHKS and CDR2 is YYEKEE in the germline V gene (reference sequence). For the CDR3, the DNA is TGTGCCAGCAGCTTCCAGGGGGATTCTAATGAAAAACTGTTTTTT. It codes for CASSFQGDSNEKLFF. The whole variable domain, remainder taken from reference TRBV5-5 and TRBJ1-4, is DAGVTQSPTHLIKTRGQQVTLRCSPISGHKSVSWYQQVLGQGPQFIFQYYEKEERGRGNFPDRFSARQFPNYSSELNVNALLLGDSALYLCASSFQGDSNEKLFFGSGTQLSVL.

V gene TRBV24-1 combines with J gene TRBJ2-5, with 10 bases that match TRBD1. The CDR3 spans 15 residues. With V trimmed by 4 bases and J by 3 bases, 4 bases remained unmatched. Germline-derived CDR1 and CDR2 are KGHDR and SFDVKD. In nucleotides, the CDR3 is TGTGCCACCAGTGACCCGACAGGGGGCAAAGAGACCCAGTACTTC. The encoded protein is CATSDPTGGKETQYF.